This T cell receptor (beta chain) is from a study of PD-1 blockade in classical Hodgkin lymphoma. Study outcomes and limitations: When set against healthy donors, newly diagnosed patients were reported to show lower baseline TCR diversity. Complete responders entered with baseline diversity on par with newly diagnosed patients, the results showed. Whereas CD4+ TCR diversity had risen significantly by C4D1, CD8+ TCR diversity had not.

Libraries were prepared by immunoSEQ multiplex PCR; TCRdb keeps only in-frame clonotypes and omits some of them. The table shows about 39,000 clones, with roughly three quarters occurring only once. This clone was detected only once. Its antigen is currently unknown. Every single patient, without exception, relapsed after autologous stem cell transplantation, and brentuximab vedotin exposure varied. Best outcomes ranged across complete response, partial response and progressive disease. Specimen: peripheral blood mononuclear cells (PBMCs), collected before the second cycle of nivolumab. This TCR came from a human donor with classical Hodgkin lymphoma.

In nucleotides, the CDR3 is TGTGCCAGCAGCTCGAGGGTAAACACTGAAGCTTTCTTT. Translation: CASSSRVNTEAFF. The chain links TRBV5-4 to TRBJ1-1; no reliable D call. The CDR3 has 13 residues. Germline CDR1 reads SGHNT; CDR2 reads YYREEE (reference sequence). The V end lost 3 bases, the J end lost 2 bases, and 8 bases lay between the germline ends. Complete variable domain (other parts from reference TRBV5-4 and TRBJ1-1): ETGVTQSPTHLIKTRGQQVTLRCSSQSGHNTVSWYQQALGQGPQFIFQYYREEENGRGNFPPRFSGLQFPNYSSELNVNALELDDSALYLCASSSRVNTEAFFGQGTRLTVV.